The rows below give T cell receptor beta chains drawn from one sample of a study of blood T cells in healthy people across ages. MiXCR, run by TCRdb on the 5' RACE reads, gives a single entry per CDR3 protein. The sample lists 1,100,000 or so distinct CDR3 sequences; more than 40% were seen once. The sequenced sample was blood. The source is an older woman in good health. The CDR3 runs from the conserved cysteine through the conserved F or W. D genes are given only for firm matches. The size of a clone is reported for some rows only, either as once, few or many, or as a class for expanded clones.

size,D,J,V,CDR3,DNA
once,-,TRBJ2-7,TRBV27,CASSLAGQGSTTGEQYF,TGTGCCAGCAGTTTAGCCGGCCAGGGCAGTACTACGGGCGAGCAGTACTTC
-,-,TRBJ1-1,TRBV12-3/TRBV12-4,CASSLWTGVAAFF,TGTGCCAGCAGTTTATGGACTGGTGTGGCAGCTTTCTTT
-,TRBD1,TRBJ2-7,TRBV6-6,CASSYSSGGIYEQYF,TGTGCCAGCAGTTACTCTTCAGGGGGCATCTACGAGCAGTACTTC
-,TRBD2,TRBJ2-7,TRBV7-6,CASSWTSGSGEQYF,TGTGCCAGCAGCTGGACTAGCGGGAGCGGTGAGCAGTACTTC
-,TRBD2,TRBJ2-1,TRBV12-5,CASGLGTSGSYEQFF,TGTGCTAGTGGTCTCGGGACTAGCGGGAGCTATGAGCAGTTCTTC
-,TRBD2,TRBJ2-5,TRBV30,CAWTFRLAGQETQYF,TGTGCCTGGACCTTCCGACTAGCGGGACAAGAGACCCAGTACTTC
-,-,TRBJ1-5,TRBV4-2,CASSQEQGNQPQHF,TGTGCCAGCAGCCAAGAACAGGGCAATCAGCCCCAGCATTTT
few,-,TRBJ2-7,TRBV6-5,CASSLDPGLYNEQYF,TGTGCCAGCAGCCTGGACCCTGGTTTATACAATGAGCAGTACTTC
-,-,TRBJ2-1,TRBV13,CASSPSEGLRKEQFF,TGTGCCAGCAGCCCCTCGGAGGGGTTACGGAAGGAGCAGTTCTTC
-,TRBD2,TRBJ2-3,TRBV4-1,CASSQDRLAGRDTQYF,TGCGCCAGCAGCCAGGACCGACTAGCGGGAAGGGATACGCAGTATTTT
-,-,TRBJ2-3,TRBV6-1,CASSVPFGGAATDTQYF,TGTGCCAGCAGTGTCCCCTTCGGGGGTGCGGCCACAGATACGCAGTATTTT
-,-,TRBJ2-1,TRBV5-1,CASSGSGNPYNEQFF,TGCGCCAGCAGCGGTTCAGGGAACCCCTACAATGAGCAGTTCTTC
-,-,TRBJ2-7,TRBV13,CASSVRVNGEQYF,TGTGCCAGCAGCGTCAGGGTAAACGGCGAGCAGTACTTC
few,TRBD2,TRBJ2-1,TRBV7-3,CASSLWASGNEQFF,TGTGCCAGCAGCTTATGGGCTAGCGGTAATGAGCAGTTCTTC
-,TRBD2,TRBJ2-5,TRBV9,CASSVASGRAEETQYF,TGTGCCAGCAGCGTAGCCAGCGGGAGGGCCGAGGAGACCCAGTACTTC
-,-,TRBJ1-3,TRBV27,CASSLSPNSGNTIYF,TGTGCCAGCAGTTTATCCCCGAACTCTGGAAACACCATATATTTT
few,-,TRBJ2-7,TRBV7-9,CASSLAGQGYHQYF,TGTGCCAGCAGCTTAGCAGGCCAGGGCTATCATCAGTACTTC